Shown below are 25 T cell receptor beta chains from a single sample sequenced in a study of identical twins. Each CDR3 protein gets one entry after TCRdb re-called the 5' RACE reads with MiXCR. The table lists fewer than 350,000 distinct CDR3 sequences, approximately 8.5% of them singletons. The same sample was also studied in work on yellow fever vaccine responses in identical twins.

The source material was memory (CD45RO+) T cells sorted from blood. The receptors shown here come from a woman between 18 and 30 years old in good health.

The chain uses TRBV27 and TRBJ2-5, with 7 bases identical to TRBD2. The germline gives CDR1 MNHEY, CDR2 SMNVEV (reference sequence). After removal of 6 bases from V and 2 bases from J, the junction contained 9 bases not matched to a gene. This CDR3 has 15 residues. CDR3 sequence (DNA): TGTGCCAGCAGGAGGACTAGAGTCGGTCAAGAGACCCAGTACTTC. Its protein is CASRRTRVGQETQYF.

This clonotype was found many times. J is TRBJ2-3 and V is TRBV24-1, with 7 nucleotides matching TRBD1. CDR3 length: 17 amino acids. Germline CDR1 is KGHDR and CDR2 is SFDVKD. J was trimmed by 2 bases and V by 3 bases; bases with no gene match: 10. The CDR3: CATSDPRAGGITDTQYF. The CDR3 DNA follows: TGTGCCACCAGTGATCCCCGGGCAGGGGGTATCACAGATACGCAGTATTTT.

This clonotype was counted at least ten times. This chain connects TRBV27 to TRBJ1-2; D is unclear. V lost 2 bases, J lost 8 bases, and 12 bases lay in between. The CDR3 sequence is 13 residues long. Germline CDR1 is MNHEY and CDR2 is SMNVEV (reference sequence). CDR3 loop: CASSLRTSGGYTF. CDR3 DNA: TGTGCCAGCAGTTTACGCACCTCGGGAGGCTACACCTTC.

This clonotype has at least ten counts. The chain combines TRBV3-1 with TRBJ2-1; possible D gene TRBD2, 6 bases. Germline V gene lookup returns CDR1 LGHDT and CDR2 YNNKEL (reference sequence). The CDR3 runs 16 residues. Trimming removed 3 bases from V and 7 bases from J, with 19 bases in between. CDR3 protein: CASSQLAGSIKNEQFF. The CDR3, as DNA: TGTGCCAGCAGCCAGCTTGCCGGGAGTATAAAGAATGAGCAGTTCTTC.

Ten or more counts support this clonotype. CDR3: CASSQVSSYEQYV. The CDR3 region has the DNA TGTGCCAGCAGCCAAGTGTCCTCGTACGAGCAGTACGTC. V and J are TRBV4-2 and TRBJ2-7; D is unresolved. V lost 1 base to trimming and J lost 4 bases, with 8 bases between them. Germline assignment: CDR1 LGHNA and CDR2 YNFKEQ. The CDR3 consists of 13 residues.

This clonotype has more than one count but fewer than ten. This chain connects TRBV27 to TRBJ1-2; 8 positions match TRBD1. The length of the CDR3 is 13 residues. Germline CDR1 is MNHEY and CDR2 is SMNVEV (reference sequence). Trimming took 5 bases from V and 8 from J; bases not matched to a gene: 7. The CDR3 bases are TGTGCCAGCAGTCCGTCGACAGGGGCCGGCTACACCTTC. As protein: CASSPSTGAGYTF.

This clonotype was seen at least ten times. The chain links TRBV10-2 to TRBJ1-1, with D hard to call. V was cut by 7 bases and J by 1 base, with 13 bases left in between. Germline lookup yields CDR1 WSHSY and CDR2 SAAADI. This CDR3 is built from 14 residues. The CDR3 protein is CASISSIWNTEAFF. DNA for the CDR3: TGCGCCAGCATAAGTTCCATCTGGAACACTGAAGCTTTCTTT.

The rearrangement links TRBV5-1 to TRBJ1-2; D is unclear. V was pared by 4 bases and J by 5 bases, with 15 bases between. CDR1 is SGHRS and CDR2 is YFSETQ in the germline V gene. The CDR3 is made up of 14 amino acids. CDR3 DNA sequence: TGCGCCAGCAGCCCCGGGTCTGCATTATATGGCTACACCTTC. Its protein is CASSPGSALYGYTF.

V usage is TRBV5-6 and J usage is TRBJ2-1; 9 bases fit TRBD2. V trimming: 4 bases; J trimming: 3 bases; junction bases outside the gene matches: 8. Germline loops: CDR1 SGHDT, CDR2 YYEEEE. There are 16 residues in the CDR3. CDR3 loop: CASSRRTSGYYNEQFF. The CDR3 nucleotides read TGTGCCAGCAGCCGACGCACTAGCGGGTACTACAATGAGCAGTTCTTC.

This clonotype has more than one count but fewer than ten. The rearrangement joins TRBV11-2 to TRBJ1-2, with a weak D call TRBD1 (5 bases). This CDR3 comprises 13 residues. Trimming pared 1 base from V and 7 bases from J, leaving 10 bases between. The V gene's germline CDR1 is SGHAT and CDR2 FQNNGV. The CDR3: CASSLGGRSGYTF. The CDR3 DNA reads TGTGCCAGCAGCTTAGGGGGGAGGAGTGGCTACACCTTC.

There are many counts of this clonotype. The chain couples TRBV28 to TRBJ2-1; 9 positions match TRBD2. Germline V CDR1 and CDR2: MDHEN, SYDVKM. The V segment lost 3 bases and the J segment 5 bases; nucleotides outside the gene matches: 5. The CDR3 is made up of 15 amino acids. The CDR3 region is CASSFRGRGNNEQFF. Written as DNA, the CDR3 is TGTGCCAGCAGTTTTCGCGGGAGGGGAAACAATGAGCAGTTCTTC.

This clonotype was counted between two and nine times. The V call is TRBV5-1, the J call TRBJ1-2, with D possibly being TRBD1 (6 bases). CDR1 is SGHRS and CDR2 is YFSETQ in the germline V gene. The CDR3 spans 13 residues. Trimming pared 3 bases from V and 8 bases from J, leaving 14 bases between. The CDR3 sequence: CASSSGGAGGYTF. CDR3 nucleotide sequence: TGCGCCAGCAGCTCGGGGGGCGCAGGCGGCTACACCTTC.

V and J are TRBV5-1 and TRBJ2-3; D is perhaps TRBD2 (5 bases). The CDR3 loop spans 14 amino acids. Trimming cost V 2 bases and J 6 bases, with 13 bases left between them. CDR1 is SGHRS and CDR2 is YFSETQ in the germline V gene. Here the CDR3 DNA reads TGCGCCAGCAGCTTCCCCCTAGCTTCGGATACGCAGTATTTT. Amino acids: CASSFPLASDTQYF.

This clonotype appeared a few times. This chain uses TRBV24-1 with TRBJ2-2; TRBD2 matches 8 bases. The CDR3 length is 19 residues. From germline, CDR1 is KGHDR and CDR2 SFDVKD. J lost 3 bases, V lost 3 bases, and 14 bases had no gene match. The CDR3, as DNA: TGTGCCACCAGTGATATGTTTTCAAGGACTAGCTTTGACACCGGGGAGCTGTTTTTT. Translation: CATSDMFSRTSFDTGELFF.

V usage is TRBV19 and J usage is TRBJ2-1, with a possible D match to TRBD2 (6 bases). The V end lost 10 bases, the J end lost 9 bases, and 16 bases lay between the germline ends. CDR1 LNHDA and CDR2 SQIVND come from the germline V gene (reference sequence). The CDR3 has 12 residues. The CDR3 reads CATMRRDGEQFF. Written as DNA, the CDR3 is TGTGCCACTATGAGGCGGGATGGTGAGCAGTTCTTC.

The chain combines TRBV6-1 with TRBJ1-2, with no clear D. V was cut by 5 bases and J by 8 bases, with 18 bases left in between. The germline CDR1 and CDR2 sequences are MNHNS and SASEGT. The CDR3 is made up of 14 amino acids. The CDR3 DNA follows: TGTGCCAGCAGTAGGCTGGGGATTACGTTGGGCTACACCTTC. Translation gives CASSRLGITLGYTF.

This clonotype has a count of ten or more. This chain uses TRBV5-1 with TRBJ2-2; weak D call: TRBD2 (5 bases). Trimming cost V 4 bases and J 5 bases, with 15 bases left between them. Germline V gene sequence: CDR1 SGHRS, CDR2 YFSETQ. The CDR3 runs to 15 residues. CDR3 sequence (DNA): TGCGCCAGCAGCCCAGCGGCCCCGAGGACCGGGGAGCTGTTTTTT. It encodes CASSPAAPRTGELFF.

This clonotype has just a few counts. This chain links TRBV20-1 with TRBJ2-7, with 13 bases matching TRBD2. The V and J ends lost 0 bases and 2 bases, in that order; junction bases with no gene match: 4. This CDR3 has 16 amino acids. Per the germline V gene, CDR1 is DFQATT and CDR2 is SNEGSKA (reference sequence). The CDR3 protein is CSARDPTSGRAYEQYF. The CDR3 DNA reads TGCAGTGCTAGAGACCCCACTAGCGGGAGGGCCTACGAGCAGTACTTC.

This clonotype was counted ten times or more. The CDR3 region has the DNA TGTGCCAGCAGCCTAGCGGGGGGGCCTGGTGATGAGCAGTTCTTC. It yields the protein CASSLAGGPGDEQFF. The J gene is TRBJ2-1, the V gene TRBV3-1; TRBD2 agrees at 11 bases. Trimming cost V 4 bases and J 8 bases; bases outside gene matches: 7. There are 15 residues in the CDR3. The V gene's germline CDR1 is LGHDT and CDR2 YNNKEL (reference sequence).

This clonotype has just a few counts. The V and J genes are TRBV3-1 and TRBJ2-1, with 9 bases identical to TRBD2. V shed 1 base, J shed 11 bases, and the junction held 9 bases outside the gene matches. Germline lookup yields CDR1 LGHDT and CDR2 YNNKEL (reference sequence). The CDR3 totals 15 residues. CDR3: CASSQAGGTSPKQFF. The CDR3 DNA reads as TGTGCCAGCAGCCAAGCCGGAGGGACTAGCCCTAAGCAGTTCTTC.

This clonotype showed up many times. CDR3 DNA sequence: TGTGCCAGCAGCTTCGCAGGGGGTGGAGAGACCCAGTACTTC. Its protein is CASSFAGGGETQYF. The rearrangement links TRBV7-9 to TRBJ2-5; 7 nucleotides line up with TRBD1. The V gene end was trimmed by 3 bases and the J gene end by 4 bases; junction bases not matched to a gene: 5. In germline, CDR1 is SEHNR, CDR2 FQNEAQ (reference sequence). CDR3 length: 14 amino acids.

This clonotype was counted ten times or more. The CDR3 DNA is TGCAGTGCTAGTGGCGGCTATGGCTACACCTTC. Amino acid sequence: CSASGGYGYTF. The chain uses TRBV20-1 and TRBJ1-2; D gene ambiguous. Germline V gives CDR1 DFQATT, CDR2 SNEGSKA (reference sequence). Trimming removed 3 bases from V and 4 bases from J, with 6 bases in between. The CDR3 contains 11 residues.

The chain recombines TRBV11-2 with TRBJ2-3, with TRBD2 as a possible D gene (5 bases). Germline V gene lookup returns CDR1 SGHAT and CDR2 FQNNGV. The CDR3 loop spans 15 amino acids. Trimming removed 1 base at V and 0 bases at J, with 8 bases between. The DNA of the CDR3 is TGTGCCAGCAGCTTAGTGAGCGGTAGCACAGATACGCAGTATTTT. Translated, it gives CASSLVSGSTDTQYF.

This clonotype was observed at least ten times. The gene calls are TRBV7-8 and TRBJ2-3, with TRBD2 identical over 7 bases. Germline CDR1 is SGHVS and CDR2 is FQNEAQ. This CDR3 is 15 amino acids long. Trimming took 2 bases from V and 2 from J; bases not matched to a gene: 4. CDR3 loop: CASSLLAETTDTQYF. The DNA for the CDR3 is TGTGCCAGCAGCTTACTAGCGGAAACCACAGATACGCAGTATTTT. Complete variable domain (other parts from reference TRBV7-8 and TRBJ2-3): GAGVSQSPRYKVAKRGQDVALRCDPISGHVSLFWYQQALGQGPEFLTYFQNEAQLDKSGLPSDRFFAERPEGSVSTLKIQRTQQEDSAVYLCASSLLAETTDTQYFGPGTRLTVL.

This clonotype has more than one count but fewer than ten. The rearrangement uses TRBV4-1 and TRBJ1-2; D not certain. V lost 5 bases and J 4 bases, leaving 11 bases between the germline ends. The CDR3 length is 13 residues. Germline lookup yields CDR1 MGHRA and CDR2 YSYEKL. The CDR3 loop is CASSLEGTYGYTF. CDR3 in DNA: TGCGCCAGCAGCTTGGAGGGAACCTATGGCTACACCTTC.